The rows below give T cell receptor beta chains drawn from one sample of a study of post-analysis software for immune sequencing data. TCRdb independently ran MiXCR on the PCR reads; one entry per CDR3 protein. The sample consists of approximately 160,000 distinct CDR3 sequences, approximately 30% of them appearing once. Sequenced material: blood. All receptors derive from a girl between 5 and 17 years old with multiple sclerosis. Each CDR3 is given with its conserved first and last residue. A D gene is named only where the DNA matches it firmly. Clone size, where shown, is once, few, many, or a class for clones that have expanded.

d_call clone_size cdr3_length j_call v_call cdr3_nt cdr3_aa
NA many 15 TRBJ2-3 TRBV5-1 TGCGCCAGCAGCTTGGCCGGGGACCCGACGGATATGCAGTATTTT CASSLAGDPTDMQYF
NA many 15 TRBJ2-7 TRBV29-1 TGCAGCGTTGAAGATCTCGGGGACATCGCCTACGAGCAGTACTTC CSVEDLGDIAYEQYF
NA few 15 TRBJ2-7 TRBV20-1 TGCAGTGCTAGAAATTGGATAGCGGCTACCTACGAGCAGTACTTC CSARNWIAATYEQYF
NA NA 12 TRBJ1-2 TRBV29-1 TGCAGCGTTGAATTAGGGGGACAAGGCTACACCTTC CSVELGGQGYTF
NA many 13 TRBJ2-7 TRBV6-5 TGTGCCAGCAGTTACGGGCCCAACTACGAGCAGTACTTC CASSYGPNYEQYF
TRBD1 few 16 TRBJ2-2 TRBV9 TGTGCCAGCAGCGCCACCGGGACAGCGGTCGCCGGGGAGCTGTTTTTT CASSATGTAVAGELFF
NA NA 14 TRBJ2-1 TRBV19 TGTGCCAGTAGTATTCGACCGCCCTACAATGAGCAGTTCTTC CASSIRPPYNEQFF
TRBD2 many 15 TRBJ2-7 TRBV7-2 TGTGCCAGCACTCAAACTAGCGGGAGAATCCACGAGCAGTACTTC CASTQTSGRIHEQYF
NA NA 14 TRBJ1-6 TRBV6-2/TRBV6-3 TGTGCCAGCAGTTACGAGGGCAGTAATTCACCCCCCCACTTT CASSYEGSNSPPHF
TRBD1 NA 15 TRBJ2-6 TRBV5-1 TGCGCCAGCGGACAGGCCTCCTCTGGGGCCAACGTCCGGACTTTC CASGQASSGANVRTF
TRBD2 many 16 TRBJ2-1 TRBV20-1 TGCAGTGCTAGAGATCCCAAGACTAGCGGTTACAATGAGCAGTTCTTC CSARDPKTSGYNEQFF
NA many 14 TRBJ2-7 TRBV20-1 TGCAGTGCTAGGGACAGACGGAGAGGGTACGAGCAGTACTTC CSARDRRRGYEQYF
TRBD2 NA 18 TRBJ2-7 TRBV6-2/TRBV6-3 TGTGCCAGCGCAAACTTTTGGCTAGCGGGAGTGACCTACAACGAGCAGTACTTC CASANFWLAGVTYNEQYF
NA NA 15 TRBJ2-2 TRBV5-1 TGCGCCAGCAGCCTCGTTTCGGTCAACACCGGGGAGCTGTTTTTT CASSLVSVNTGELFF
NA once 15 TRBJ2-3 TRBV20-1 TGCAGTGCTAGAGCCGGTTTCGGGGACACAGATACGCAGTATTTT CSARAGFGDTDTQYF